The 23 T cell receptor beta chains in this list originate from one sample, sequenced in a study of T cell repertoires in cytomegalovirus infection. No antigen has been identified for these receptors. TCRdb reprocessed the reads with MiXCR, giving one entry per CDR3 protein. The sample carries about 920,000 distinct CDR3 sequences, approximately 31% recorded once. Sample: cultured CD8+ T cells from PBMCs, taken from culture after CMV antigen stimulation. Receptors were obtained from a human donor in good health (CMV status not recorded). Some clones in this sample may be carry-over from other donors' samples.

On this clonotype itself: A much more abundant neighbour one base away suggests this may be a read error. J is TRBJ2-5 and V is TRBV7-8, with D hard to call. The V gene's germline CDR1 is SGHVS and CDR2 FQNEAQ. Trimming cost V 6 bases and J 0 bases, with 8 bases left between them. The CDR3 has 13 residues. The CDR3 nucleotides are TGTGCCAGCAGATGGACCTACCAAGAGACCCAGTACTTC. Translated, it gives CASRWTYQETQYF.

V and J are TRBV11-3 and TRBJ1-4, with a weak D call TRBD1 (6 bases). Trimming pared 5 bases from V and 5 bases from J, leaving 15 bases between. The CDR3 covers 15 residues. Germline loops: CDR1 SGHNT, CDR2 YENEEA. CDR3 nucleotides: TGTGCCAGCAGCCTCCTGAGGACAGAAAATGAAAAACTGTTTTTT. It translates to CASSLLRTENEKLFF.

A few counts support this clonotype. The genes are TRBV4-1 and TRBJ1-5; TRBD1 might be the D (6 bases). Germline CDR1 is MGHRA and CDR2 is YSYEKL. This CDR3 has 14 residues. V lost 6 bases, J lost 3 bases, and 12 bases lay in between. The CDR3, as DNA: TGCGCCAGCAGTTTCAGACAGGACAATCAGCCCCAGCATTTT. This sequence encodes CASSFRQDNQPQHF.

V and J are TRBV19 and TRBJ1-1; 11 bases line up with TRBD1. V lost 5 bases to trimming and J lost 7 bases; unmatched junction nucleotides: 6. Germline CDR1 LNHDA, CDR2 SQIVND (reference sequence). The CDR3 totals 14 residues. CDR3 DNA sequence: TGTGCCAGTAGTTTTGGACAGGGGGCTGTTGAAGCTTTCTTT. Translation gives CASSFGQGAVEAFF.

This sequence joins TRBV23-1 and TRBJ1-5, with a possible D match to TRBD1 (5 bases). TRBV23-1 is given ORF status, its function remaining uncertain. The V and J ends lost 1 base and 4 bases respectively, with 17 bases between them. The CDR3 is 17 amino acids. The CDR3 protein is CASSQWDLGPGNQPQHF. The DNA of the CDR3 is TGCGCCAGCAGTCAATGGGACTTGGGACCCGGGAATCAGCCCCAGCATTTT.

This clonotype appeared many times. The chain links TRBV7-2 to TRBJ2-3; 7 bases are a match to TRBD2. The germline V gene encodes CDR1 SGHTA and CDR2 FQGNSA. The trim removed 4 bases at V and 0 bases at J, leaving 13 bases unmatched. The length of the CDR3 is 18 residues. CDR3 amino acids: CASSSLPLTSTSTDTQYF. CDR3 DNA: TGTGCCAGCAGCTCCCTACCCCTGACTAGCACCAGCACAGATACGCAGTATTTT.

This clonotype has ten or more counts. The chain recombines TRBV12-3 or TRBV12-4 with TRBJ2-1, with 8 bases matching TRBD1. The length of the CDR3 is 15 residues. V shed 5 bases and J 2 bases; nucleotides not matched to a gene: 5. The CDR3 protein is CASSLRQGTYNEQFF. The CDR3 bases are TGTGCCAGCAGTCTTAGACAGGGGACCTACAATGAGCAGTTCTTC.

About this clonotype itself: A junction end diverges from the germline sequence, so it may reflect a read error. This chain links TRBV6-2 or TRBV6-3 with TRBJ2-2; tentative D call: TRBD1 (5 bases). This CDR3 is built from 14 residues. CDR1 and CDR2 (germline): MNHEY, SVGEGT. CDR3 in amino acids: CVSSYGQFTGELFF. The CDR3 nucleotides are TGTGTCAGCAGTTACGGACAATTCACCGGGGAGCTGTTTTTT.

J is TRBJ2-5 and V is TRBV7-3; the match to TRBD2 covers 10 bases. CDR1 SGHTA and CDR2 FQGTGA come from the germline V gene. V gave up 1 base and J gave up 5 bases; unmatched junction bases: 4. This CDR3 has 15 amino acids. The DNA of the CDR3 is TGTGCCAGCAGCTTAAAGGGACTAGCGCTGGAGACCCAGTACTTC. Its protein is CASSLKGLALETQYF.

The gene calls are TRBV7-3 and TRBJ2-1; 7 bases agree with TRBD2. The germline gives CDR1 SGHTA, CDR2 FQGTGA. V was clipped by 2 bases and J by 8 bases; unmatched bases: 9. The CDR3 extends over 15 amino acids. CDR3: CASSLVGGGGDEQFF. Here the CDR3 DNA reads TGTGCCAGCAGCTTAGTGGGGGGGGGTGGCGATGAGCAGTTCTTC. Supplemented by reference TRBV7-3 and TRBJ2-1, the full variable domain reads GAGVSQTPSNKVTEKGKYVELRCDPISGHTALYWYRQSLGQGPEFLIYFQGTGAADDSGLPNDRFFAVRPEGSVSTLKIQRTERGDSAVYLCASSLVGGGGDEQFFGPGTRLTVL.

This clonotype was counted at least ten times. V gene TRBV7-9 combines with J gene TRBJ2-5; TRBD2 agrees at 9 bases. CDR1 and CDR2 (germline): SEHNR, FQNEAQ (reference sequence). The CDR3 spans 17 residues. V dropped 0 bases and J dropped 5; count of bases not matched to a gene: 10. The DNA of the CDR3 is TGTGCCAGCAGCTTAGCTTCTATGCTAGCGGGGTATGAGACCCAGTACTTC. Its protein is CASSLASMLAGYETQYF.

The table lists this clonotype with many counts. CDR3 protein: CASSYSGGFQETQYF. DNA for the CDR3: TGTGCCAGCAGTTATAGCGGGGGGTTTCAAGAGACCCAGTACTTC. The chain recombines TRBV7-6 with TRBJ2-5, with TRBD2 identical over 10 bases. The CDR3 runs to 15 residues. J lost 2 bases, V lost 6 bases, and 6 bases had no gene match. CDR1 is SGHVS, CDR2 FNYEAQ, per germline.

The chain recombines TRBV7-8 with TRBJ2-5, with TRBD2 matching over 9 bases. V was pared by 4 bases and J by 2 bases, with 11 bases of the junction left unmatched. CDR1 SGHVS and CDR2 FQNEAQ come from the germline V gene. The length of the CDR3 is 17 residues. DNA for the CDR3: TGTGCCAGCAGCTCGGGGCGGGGGGGGCGGGGGCAAGAGACCCAGTACTTC. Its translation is CASSSGRGGRGQETQYF. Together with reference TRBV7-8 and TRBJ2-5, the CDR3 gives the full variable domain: GAGVSQSPRYKVAKRGQDVALRCDPISGHVSLFWYQQALGQGPEFLTYFQNEAQLDKSGLPSDRFFAERPEGSVSTLKIQRTQQEDSAVYLCASSSGRGGRGQETQYFGPGTRLLVL.

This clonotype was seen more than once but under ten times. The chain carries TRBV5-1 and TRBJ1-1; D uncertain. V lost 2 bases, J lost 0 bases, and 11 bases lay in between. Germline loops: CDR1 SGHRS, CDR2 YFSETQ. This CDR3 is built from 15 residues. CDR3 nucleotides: TGCGCCAGCAGCTTTAATAGAGGTGTGAACACTGAAGCTTTCTTT. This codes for CASSFNRGVNTEAFF. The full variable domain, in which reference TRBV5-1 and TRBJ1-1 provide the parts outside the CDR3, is KAGVTQTPRYLIKTRGQQVTLSCSPISGHRSVSWYQQTPGQGLQFLFEYFSETQRNKGNFPGRFSGRQFSNSRSEMNVSTLELGDSALYLCASSFNRGVNTEAFFGQGTRLTVV.

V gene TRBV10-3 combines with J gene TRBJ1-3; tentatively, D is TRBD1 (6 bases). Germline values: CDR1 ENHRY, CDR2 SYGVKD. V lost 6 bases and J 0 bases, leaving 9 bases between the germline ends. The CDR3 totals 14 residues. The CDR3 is CAIRTGDSGNTIYF. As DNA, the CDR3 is TGTGCCATCAGGACAGGCGACTCTGGAAACACCATATATTTT.

In DNA form, the CDR3 reads TGTGCCAGCAGCGGGACTGGTTATACGCAGTATTTT. Its translation: CASSGTGYTQYF. V usage is TRBV5-4 and J usage is TRBJ2-3; a weak D match, TRBD2 (6 bases). Germline V gene lookup returns CDR1 SGHNT and CDR2 YYREEE (reference sequence). V was clipped by 4 bases and J by 7 bases, with 10 bases between them. This CDR3 comprises 12 residues.

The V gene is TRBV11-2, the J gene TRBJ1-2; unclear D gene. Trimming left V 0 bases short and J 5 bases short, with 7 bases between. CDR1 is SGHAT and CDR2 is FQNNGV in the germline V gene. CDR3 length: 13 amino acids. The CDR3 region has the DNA TGTGCCAGCAGCTTAGATCTCGGGTATGGCTACACCTTC. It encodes CASSLDLGYGYTF.

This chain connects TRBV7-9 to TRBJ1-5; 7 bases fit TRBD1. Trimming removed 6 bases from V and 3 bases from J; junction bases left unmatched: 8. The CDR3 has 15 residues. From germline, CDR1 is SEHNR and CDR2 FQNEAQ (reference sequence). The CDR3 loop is CASSQGGGTNQPQHF. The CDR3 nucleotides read TGTGCCAGCAGTCAGGGGGGGGGAACCAATCAGCCCCAGCATTTT.

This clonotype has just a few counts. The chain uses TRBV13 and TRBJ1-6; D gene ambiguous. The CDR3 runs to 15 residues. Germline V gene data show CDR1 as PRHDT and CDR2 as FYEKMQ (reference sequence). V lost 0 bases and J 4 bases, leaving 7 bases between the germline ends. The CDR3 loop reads CASSLGRRYNSPLHF. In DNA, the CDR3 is TGTGCCAGCAGCTTAGGACGGCGTTATAATTCACCCCTCCACTTT.

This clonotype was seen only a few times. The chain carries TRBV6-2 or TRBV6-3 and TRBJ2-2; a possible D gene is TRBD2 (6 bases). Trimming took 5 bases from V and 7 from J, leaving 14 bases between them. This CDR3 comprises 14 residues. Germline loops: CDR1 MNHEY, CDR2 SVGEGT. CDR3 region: CASSHWPSVGELFF. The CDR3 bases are TGTGCCAGCAGTCACTGGCCTAGCGTCGGGGAGCTGTTTTTT.

CDR3 residues: CASSLGRGVSYEQYV. The CDR3 bases are TGTGCCAGCAGTTTGGGCAGGGGGGTCTCCTACGAGCAGTACGTC. The chain has TRBV12-3 or TRBV12-4 and TRBJ2-7; a possible D gene is TRBD1 (7 bases). V lost 3 bases, J lost 0 bases, and 12 bases lay in between. This CDR3 spans 15 amino acids.

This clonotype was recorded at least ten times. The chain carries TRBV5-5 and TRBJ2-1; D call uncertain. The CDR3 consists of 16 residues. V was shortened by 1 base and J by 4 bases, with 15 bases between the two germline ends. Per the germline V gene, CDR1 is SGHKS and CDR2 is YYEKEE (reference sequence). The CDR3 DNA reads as TGTGCCAGCAGCTTGTCTGCCCGTCCCCCTTACAATGAGCAGTTCTTC. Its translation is CASSLSARPPYNEQFF. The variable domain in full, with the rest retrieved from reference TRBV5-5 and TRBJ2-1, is DAGVTQSPTHLIKTRGQQVTLRCSPISGHKSVSWYQQVLGQGPQFIFQYYEKEERGRGNFPDRFSARQFPNYSSELNVNALLLGDSALYLCASSLSARPPYNEQFFGPGTRLTVL.

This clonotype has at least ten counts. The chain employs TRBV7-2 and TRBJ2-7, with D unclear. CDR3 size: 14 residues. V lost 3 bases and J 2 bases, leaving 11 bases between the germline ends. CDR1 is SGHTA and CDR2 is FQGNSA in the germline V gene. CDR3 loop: CASSFAASTYEQYF. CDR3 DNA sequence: TGTGCCAGCAGCTTTGCAGCGAGCACCTACGAGCAGTACTTC. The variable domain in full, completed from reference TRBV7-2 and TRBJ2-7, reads GAGVSQSPSNKVTEKGKDVELRCDPISGHTALYWYRQSLGQGLEFLIYFQGNSAPDKSGLPSDRFSAERTGGSVSTLTIQRTQQEDSAVYLCASSFAASTYEQYFGPGTRLTVT.